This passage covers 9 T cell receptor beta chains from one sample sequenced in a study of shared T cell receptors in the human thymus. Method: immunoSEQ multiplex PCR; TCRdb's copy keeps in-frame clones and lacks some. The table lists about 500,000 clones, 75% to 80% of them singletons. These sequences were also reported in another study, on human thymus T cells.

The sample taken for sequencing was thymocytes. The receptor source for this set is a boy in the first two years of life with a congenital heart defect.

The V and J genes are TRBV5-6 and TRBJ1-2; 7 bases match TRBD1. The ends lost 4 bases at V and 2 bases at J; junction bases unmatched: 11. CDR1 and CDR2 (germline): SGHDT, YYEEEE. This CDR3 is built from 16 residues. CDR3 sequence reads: CASSAPKTGYNYGYTF. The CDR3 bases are TGTGCCAGCAGCGCCCCGAAGACAGGGTACAACTATGGCTACACCTTC.

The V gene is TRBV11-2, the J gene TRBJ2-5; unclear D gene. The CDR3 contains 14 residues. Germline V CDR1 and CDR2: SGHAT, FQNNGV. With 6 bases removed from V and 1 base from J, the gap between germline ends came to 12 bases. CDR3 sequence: CASSLSEAQETQYF. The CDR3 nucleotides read TGTGCCAGCAGTCTATCCGAGGCCCAAGAGACCCAGTACTTC.

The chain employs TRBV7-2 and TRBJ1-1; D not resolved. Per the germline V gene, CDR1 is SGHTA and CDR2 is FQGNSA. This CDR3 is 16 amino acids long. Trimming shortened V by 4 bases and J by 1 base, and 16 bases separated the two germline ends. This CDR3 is CASSWPRVGGNTEAFF. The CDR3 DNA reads TGTGCCAGCAGCTGGCCCCGGGTCGGCGGGAACACTGAAGCTTTCTTT.

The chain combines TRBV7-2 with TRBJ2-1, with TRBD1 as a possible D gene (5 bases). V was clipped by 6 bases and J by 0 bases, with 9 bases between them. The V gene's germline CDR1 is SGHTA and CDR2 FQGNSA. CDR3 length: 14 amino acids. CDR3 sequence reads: CASRDKHSYNEQFF. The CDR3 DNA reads TGTGCCAGCAGGGACAAGCACTCCTACAATGAGCAGTTCTTC.

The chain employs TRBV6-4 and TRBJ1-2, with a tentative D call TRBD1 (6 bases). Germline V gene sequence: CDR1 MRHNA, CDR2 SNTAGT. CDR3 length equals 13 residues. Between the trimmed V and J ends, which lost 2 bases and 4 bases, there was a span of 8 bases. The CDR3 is CASSDVGGYGYTF. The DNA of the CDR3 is TGTGCCAGCAGTGACGTAGGGGGCTATGGCTACACCTTC.

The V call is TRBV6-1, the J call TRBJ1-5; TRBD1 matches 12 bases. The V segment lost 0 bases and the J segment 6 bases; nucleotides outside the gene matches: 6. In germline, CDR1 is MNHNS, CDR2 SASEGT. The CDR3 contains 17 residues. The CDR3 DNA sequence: TGTGCCAGCAGTGAAGCGCTTGGGACAGGGGGCGGTCAGCCCCAGCATTTT. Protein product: CASSEALGTGGGQPQHF.

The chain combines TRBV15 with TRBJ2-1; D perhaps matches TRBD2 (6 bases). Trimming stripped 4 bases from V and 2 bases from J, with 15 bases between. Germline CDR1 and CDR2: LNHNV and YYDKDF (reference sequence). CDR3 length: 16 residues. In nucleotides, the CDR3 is TGTGCCACCAGCACGGGGGTCTGCGGAACCTACAATGAGCAGTTCTTC. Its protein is CATSTGVCGTYNEQFF.

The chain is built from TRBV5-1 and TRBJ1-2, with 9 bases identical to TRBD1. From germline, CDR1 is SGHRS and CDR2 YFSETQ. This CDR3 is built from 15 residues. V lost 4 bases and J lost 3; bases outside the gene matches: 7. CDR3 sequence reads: CASSPWGQGDYGYTF. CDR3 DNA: TGCGCCAGCAGCCCGTGGGGACAGGGAGACTATGGCTACACCTTC.

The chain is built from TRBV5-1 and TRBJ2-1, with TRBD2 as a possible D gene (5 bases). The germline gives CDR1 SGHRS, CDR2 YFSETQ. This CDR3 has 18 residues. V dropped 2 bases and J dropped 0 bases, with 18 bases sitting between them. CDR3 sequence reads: CASSLPTVSGLSYNEQFF. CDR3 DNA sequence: TGCGCCAGCAGCTTACCGACTGTCAGCGGCCTCTCCTACAATGAGCAGTTCTTC.